This T cell receptor (beta chain) was sequenced in a study of blood T cell repertoires in COVID-19 (dated by TCRdb to the early 2020s). Broadly, across the study: Samples covering the acute and convalescent phases of COVID-19 were provided by collaborators in the United States, Italy and Spain. The prospective study material was composed of cDNA or gDNA derived from T cells, B-cell-depleted T cells, or PBMCs. The repertoires were made available in a free public database intended to serve as a resource for research on the immune response to SARS-CoV-2. Deeply sampled blood TCRbeta repertoires from subjects exposed to, actively infected with, or recovered from COVID-19 were included in the dataset. HLA class I and class II types, where available, came from metadata supplied by the sample provider rather than from assay-based typing. The sample metadata nearly always contained a de-identified subject ID, COVID-19 status, age in years and sex. Samples were obtained from the ongoing ImmuneRACE study (first 160 participants) and from 1,000 to 1,500 subjects provided by 6 global collaborators. Study-level results and caveats: Clinical and demographic metadata were provided uncurated, with the amount varying by source and participant.

TCRbeta CDR3 regions were amplified from genomic DNA by means of the immunoSEQ Assay, a bias-controlled multiplex PCR. From the authors' description of their analysis: The number of nucleated cells in each sample was estimated by amplification of reference gene primers within the assay. To quantify the absolute abundance of each unique TCRbeta CDR3 rearrangement, sequence reads were collapsed and filtered. For each sample, productive Simpson clonality was calculated as the square root of Simpson's diversity index over productive rearrangements. Sourced from immuneACCESS, this table was stored by TCRdb with only in-frame sequences that have V and J called. A share of the clones is absent; for the studies checked, an unresolved V gene accounts for under half, and the remainder has no known explanation. V and J calls and clone size are copied from that table; D and trimming were computed from the DNA. The sample table shows 210,000 or so clones, and around 90% are seen once. The ten most abundant clones make up 3.7% of the sample.

V and J lose 4 bases and 7 bases, and a span of 11 bases separates them. The CDR3 holds 13 amino acids from the cysteine to the phenylalanine. Of the read, only the CDR3 DNA is kept; its 39 bases are in frame from base 1. CDR1 MGHRA and CDR2 YSYEKL are derived from the germline V gene. On this clone: Its recognized antigen is unknown. Base qualities are not provided; no much larger clone lies one nucleotide away.

In the prospective study, participants were roughly 18 to 100 years old, resided in under 30 geographic areas of the United States, and were enrolled through a virtual design. To assign participants to cohorts, the prospective study relied on clinical history that participants themselves reported in a screening survey and a study questionnaire. Exposed participants were defined as having been in contact with someone with a PCR-confirmed or clinician-diagnosed COVID-19 case within 2 weeks of study entry. In the prospective study, whole blood, serum and a nasopharyngeal or oropharyngeal swab were collected from each participant by mobile phlebotomists. Prospective study participants could optionally give additional blood draws and questionnaires over a roughly two-month period. Prospective study blood samples were shipped either frozen or at room temperature before DNA extraction.

The source is a woman aged 30 to 39 who had been exposed to COVID-19. The sequence joins TRBV4-1 to TRBJ2-1, with no reliable assignment of the D segment. The sample taken for sequencing was PBMCs or T cells enriched from blood (not recorded which). The CDR3 is CASSPLISNEQFF. The nucleotide sequence is given as TGCGCCAGCAGCCCACTAATTAGTAATGAGCAGTTCTTC.